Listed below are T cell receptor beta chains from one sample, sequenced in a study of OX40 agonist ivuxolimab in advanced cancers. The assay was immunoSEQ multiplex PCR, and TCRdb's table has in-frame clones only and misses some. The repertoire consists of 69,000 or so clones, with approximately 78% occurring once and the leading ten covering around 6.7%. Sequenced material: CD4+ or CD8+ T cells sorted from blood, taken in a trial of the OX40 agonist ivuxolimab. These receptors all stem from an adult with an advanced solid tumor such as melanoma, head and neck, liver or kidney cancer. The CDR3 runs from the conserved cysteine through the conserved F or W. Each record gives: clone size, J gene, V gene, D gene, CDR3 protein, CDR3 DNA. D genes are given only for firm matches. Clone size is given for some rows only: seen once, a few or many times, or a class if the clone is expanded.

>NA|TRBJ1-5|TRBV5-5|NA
CASSSGTFNQPQHF
TGTGCCAGCAGCTCCGGGACATTCAATCAGCCCCAGCATTTT
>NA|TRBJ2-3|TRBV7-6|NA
CASSPYGGAGAVDTQYF
TGTGCCAGCAGCCCCTACGGCGGGGCAGGGGCGGTAGATACGCAGTATTTT
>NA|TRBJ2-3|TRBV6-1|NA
CASSESRTDTQYF
TGTGCCAGCAGTGAATCTCGCACAGATACGCAGTATTTT
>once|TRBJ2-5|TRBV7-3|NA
CASSLRWGETQYF
TGTGCCAGCAGCTTAAGGTGGGGGGAGACCCAGTACTTC
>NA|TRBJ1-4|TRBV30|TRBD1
CAWRGAGGNEKLFF
TGTGCCTGGAGGGGGGCAGGGGGTAATGAAAAACTGTTTTTT
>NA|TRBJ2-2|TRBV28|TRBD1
CASRGQGGGGELFF
TGTGCCAGCAGGGGACAGGGGGGCGGCGGGGAGCTGTTTTTT
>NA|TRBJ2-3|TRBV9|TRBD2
CASSVAASGSGTQYF
TGTGCCAGCAGCGTAGCGGCTAGCGGGAGTGGTACGCAGTATTTT
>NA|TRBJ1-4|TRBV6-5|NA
CASSSKPAGANEKLFF
TGTGCCAGCAGTTCCAAACCCGCAGGGGCCAATGAAAAACTGTTTTTT
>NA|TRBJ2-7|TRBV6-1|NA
CASSDAGAPTYEQYF
TGTGCCAGCAGTGATGCAGGGGCACCCACCTACGAGCAGTACTTC
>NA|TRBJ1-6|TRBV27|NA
CASSLGRYNSPLHF
TGTGCCAGCAGCCTAGGACGATATAATTCACCCCTCCACTTT
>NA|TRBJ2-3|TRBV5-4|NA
CASSPLGPSTDTQYF
TGTGCCAGCAGTCCTTTGGGTCCTAGCACAGATACGCAGTATTTT
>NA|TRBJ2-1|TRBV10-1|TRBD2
CPRPSREEDYNEQFF
TGCCCTCGGCCGTCGCGGGAGGAGGACTACAATGAGCAGTTCTTC
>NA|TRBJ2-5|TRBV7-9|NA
CASSLSVRAVGETQYF
TGTGCCAGCAGCTTGTCCGTGAGGGCAGTGGGAGAGACCCAGTACTTC
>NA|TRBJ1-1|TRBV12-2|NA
CASRPRVRDLMNTEAFF
TGTGCAAGTCGCCCCCGCGTCCGGGACCTTATGAACACTGAAGCTTTCTTT
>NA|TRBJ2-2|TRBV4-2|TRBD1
CASSLDSGQLTGELFF
TGTGCCAGCAGCTTGGACTCGGGACAGCTAACCGGGGAGCTGTTTTTT
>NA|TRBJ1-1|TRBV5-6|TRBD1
CASSLGTGGTEAFF
TGTGCCAGCAGCTTGGGGACAGGGGGCACTGAAGCTTTCTTT
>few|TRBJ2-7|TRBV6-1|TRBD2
CASREMTSANYEQYF
TGTGCCAGCAGGGAGATGACTAGCGCCAACTACGAGCAGTACTTC
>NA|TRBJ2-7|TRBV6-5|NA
CASSLSYSTVLYEQYF
TGTGCCAGCAGTTTGTCCTATTCGACAGTACTCTACGAGCAGTACTTC
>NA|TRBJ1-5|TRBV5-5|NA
CASSLLDQPQHF
TGTGCCAGCAGCTTGTTGGATCAGCCCCAGCATTTT
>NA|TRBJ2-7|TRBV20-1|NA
CSAIGTYEQYF
TGCAGTGCTATAGGGACCTACGAGCAGTACTTC
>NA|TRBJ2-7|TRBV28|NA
CASIGGPHEQYF
TGTGCCAGCATAGGGGGGCCACACGAGCAGTACTTC
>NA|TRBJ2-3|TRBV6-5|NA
CASKPNRVGLHTQYF
TGTGCCAGCAAACCGAACAGGGTTGGACTCCATACGCAGTATTTT
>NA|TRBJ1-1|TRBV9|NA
CASSVEWGTEAFF
TGTGCCAGCAGCGTAGAATGGGGCACTGAAGCTTTCTTT
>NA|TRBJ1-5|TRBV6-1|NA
CASSASADSNQPQHF
TGTGCCAGCAGTGCCAGTGCAGATAGCAATCAGCCCCAGCATTTT
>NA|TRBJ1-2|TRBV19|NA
CASEAGGYGYTF
TGTGCCAGCGAGGCGGGGGGCTATGGCTACACCTTC
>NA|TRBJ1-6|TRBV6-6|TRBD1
CASSYFGQGDSPLHF
TGTGCCAGCAGTTACTTCGGACAGGGGGACTCACCCCTCCACTTT
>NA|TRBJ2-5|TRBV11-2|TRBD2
CASNSQSGGETQYF
TGTGCCAGCAACTCCCAGAGCGGGGGGGAGACCCAGTACTTC
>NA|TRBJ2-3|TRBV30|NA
CAWGESTDTQYF
TGTGCCTGGGGTGAGAGCACAGATACGCAGTATTTT
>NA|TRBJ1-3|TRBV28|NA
CASSLFNTIYF
TGTGCCAGCAGCCTCTTTAACACCATATATTTT
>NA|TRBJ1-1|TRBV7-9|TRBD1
CASSFPGQGPTEAFF
TGTGCCAGCAGCTTCCCGGGACAGGGCCCCACTGAAGCTTTCTTT
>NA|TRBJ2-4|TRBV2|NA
CASSGEGQNIQYF
TGTGCCAGCAGTGGCGAGGGCCAAAACATTCAGTACTTC
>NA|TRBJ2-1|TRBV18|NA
CASSPSSYNEQFF
TGTGCCAGCTCTCCCAGCTCCTACAATGAGCAGTTCTTC
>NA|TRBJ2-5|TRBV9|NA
CASGAGMSETQYF
TGTGCCTCCGGGGCGGGAATGAGTGAGACCCAGTACTTC
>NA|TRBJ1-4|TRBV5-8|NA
CASSLGQVAGIDEKLFF
TGTGCCAGCAGCTTGGGACAGGTTGCAGGAATTGATGAAAAACTGTTTTTT
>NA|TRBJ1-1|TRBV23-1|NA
CASDDKLGSTEAFF
TGCGCCAGCGACGACAAATTAGGCAGCACTGAAGCTTTCTTT
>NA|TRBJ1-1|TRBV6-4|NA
CASSEGLTTEAFF
TGTGCCAGCAGTGAGGGCTTGACCACTGAAGCTTTCTTT
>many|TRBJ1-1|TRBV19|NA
CASSIDRNTEAFF
TGTGCCAGTAGTATAGACCGGAACACTGAAGCTTTCTTT
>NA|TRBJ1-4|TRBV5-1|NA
CASRRENEKLFF
TGCGCCAGCAGAAGAGAAAATGAAAAACTGTTTTTT
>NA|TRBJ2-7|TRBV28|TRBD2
CASRRSLGWTSGVSYEQYF
TGTGCCAGCAGGCGCAGTTTAGGGTGGACTAGCGGGGTCTCCTACGAGCAGTACTTC
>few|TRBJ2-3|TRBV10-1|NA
CASSEWRTDTQYF
TGCGCCAGCAGTGAGTGGCGAACAGATACGCAGTATTTT
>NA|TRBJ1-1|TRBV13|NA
CASSRRANTEAFF
TGTGCCAGCAGCCGGCGGGCGAACACTGAAGCTTTCTTT
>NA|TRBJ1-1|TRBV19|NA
CASRLKQNWNTEAFF
TGTGCCAGTAGACTAAAACAAAACTGGAACACTGAAGCTTTCTTT
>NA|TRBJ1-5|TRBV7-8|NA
CASSLRVGSNQPQHF
TGTGCCAGCAGCTTACGGGTAGGGAGCAATCAGCCCCAGCATTTT
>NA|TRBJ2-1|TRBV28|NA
CASSFAQINEQFF
TGTGCCAGCAGTTTTGCGCAGATCAATGAGCAGTTCTTC
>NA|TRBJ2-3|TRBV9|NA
CASSKWGTEDTQYF
TGTGCCAGCAGCAAGTGGGGGACGGAAGATACGCAGTATTTT
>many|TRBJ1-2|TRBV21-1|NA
CAIYEASVRGYTF
TGTGCCATCTATGAGGCCTCCGTTCGTGGCTACACCTTC
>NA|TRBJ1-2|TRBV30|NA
CAWSPNGVLLRGYTF
TGTGCCTGGAGTCCGAACGGCGTTTTATTAAGGGGCTACACCTTC
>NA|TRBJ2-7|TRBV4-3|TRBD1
CASSQDGTGGPYEQYF
TGCGCCAGCAGCCAAGATGGGACAGGGGGACCCTACGAGCAGTACTTC
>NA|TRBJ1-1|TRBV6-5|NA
CASGAGPSNTEAFF
TGTGCCAGCGGGGCAGGACCCTCGAACACTGAAGCTTTCTTT
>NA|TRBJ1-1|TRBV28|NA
CASSLFGRASNTEAFF
TGTGCCAGCAGTTTATTTGGCAGGGCATCGAACACTGAAGCTTTCTTT
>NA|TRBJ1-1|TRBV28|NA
CASSLARLMNTEAFF
TGTGCCAGCAGTTTAGCCAGACTTATGAACACTGAAGCTTTCTTT
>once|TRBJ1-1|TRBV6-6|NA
CASRVVANTEAFF
TGTGCCAGCAGAGTCGTAGCGAACACTGAAGCTTTCTTT
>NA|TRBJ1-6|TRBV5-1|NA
CASSLGQNKNNSPLHF
TGCGCCAGCAGCTTGGGGCAGAACAAGAATAATTCACCCCTCCACTTT
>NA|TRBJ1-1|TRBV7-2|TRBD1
CASSTRGQGDTEAFF
TGTGCCAGCAGCACCCGGGGACAGGGCGACACTGAAGCTTTCTTT
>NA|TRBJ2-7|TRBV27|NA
CASSSPGGGSYEQYF
TGTGCCAGCAGTTCTCCCGGGGGCGGGTCCTACGAGCAGTACTTC
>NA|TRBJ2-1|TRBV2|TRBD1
CASSEDRGDHNEQFF
TGTGCCAGCAGTGAGGACAGGGGGGATCACAATGAGCAGTTCTTC
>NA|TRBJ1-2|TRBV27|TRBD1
CASTGGGNGYTF
TGTGCCAGCACCGGAGGGGGCAACGGCTACACCTTC
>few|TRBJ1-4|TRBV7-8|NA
CASSLPRVLTNEKLFF
TGTGCCAGCAGCCTCCCTCGGGTGTTGACTAATGAAAAACTGTTTTTT
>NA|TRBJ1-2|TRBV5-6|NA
CASSFNSYYGYTF
TGTGCCAGCAGCTTCAACAGCTACTATGGCTACACCTTC
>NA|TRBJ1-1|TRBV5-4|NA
CASSLAGGQLNTEAFF
TGTGCCAGCAGCTTGGCGGGCGGACAACTGAACACTGAAGCTTTCTTT